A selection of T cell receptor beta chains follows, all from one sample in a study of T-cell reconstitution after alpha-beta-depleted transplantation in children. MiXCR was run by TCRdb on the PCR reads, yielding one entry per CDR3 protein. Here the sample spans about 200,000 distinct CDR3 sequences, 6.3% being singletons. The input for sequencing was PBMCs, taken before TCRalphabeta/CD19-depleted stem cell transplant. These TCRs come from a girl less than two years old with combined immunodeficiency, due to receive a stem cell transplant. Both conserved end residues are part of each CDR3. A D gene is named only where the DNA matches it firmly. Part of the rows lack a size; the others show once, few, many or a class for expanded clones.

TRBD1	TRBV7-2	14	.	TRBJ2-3	CASTWGTGTDTQYF	TGTGCCAGCACCTGGGGGACAGGGACAGATACGCAGTATTTT
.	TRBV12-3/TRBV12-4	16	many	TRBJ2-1	CASTISVHFSYNEQFF	TGTGCCAGCACCATTAGCGTACACTTCTCCTACAATGAGCAGTTCTTC
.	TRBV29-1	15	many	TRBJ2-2	CSVEEGDTNTGELFF	TGCAGCGTTGAAGAGGGGGATACGAACACCGGGGAGCTGTTTTTT
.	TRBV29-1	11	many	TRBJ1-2	CSVLSGLGYTF	TGCAGCGTTTTGTCCGGGCTCGGCTACACCTTC
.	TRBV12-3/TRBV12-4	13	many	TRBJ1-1	CASSSGRNTEAFF	TGTGCCAGCAGTTCCGGGAGGAACACTGAAGCTTTCTTT
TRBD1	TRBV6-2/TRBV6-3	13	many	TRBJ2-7	CASSPGTVYEQYF	TGTGCCAGCAGTCCCGGGACAGTCTACGAGCAGTACTTC
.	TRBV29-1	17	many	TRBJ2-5	CSVEGLDRGGGPETQYF	TGCAGCGTTGAAGGGCTCGACAGGGGAGGGGGTCCAGAGACCCAGTACTTC
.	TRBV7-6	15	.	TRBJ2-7	CASSPQDQGPYEQYF	TGTGCCAGCAGCCCCCAAGACCAGGGGCCCTACGAGCAGTACTTC
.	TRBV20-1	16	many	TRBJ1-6	CSAESQGSSYNSPLHF	TGCAGTGCTGAATCCCAGGGGAGCTCCTATAATTCACCCCTCCACTTT
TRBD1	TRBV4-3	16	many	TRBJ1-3	CASSQGAGGSGNTIYF	TGCGCCAGCAGCCAAGGAGCAGGGGGATCAGGAAACACCATATATTTT
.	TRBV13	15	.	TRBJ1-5	CASSLRGLTNQPQHF	TGTGCCAGCAGCTTACGAGGGTTGACCAATCAGCCCCAGCATTTT
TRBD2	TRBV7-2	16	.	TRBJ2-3	CASSFFQLAGSDTQYF	TGTGCCAGCAGCTTCTTTCAACTAGCGGGGTCAGATACGCAGTATTTT
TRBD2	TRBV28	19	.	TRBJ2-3	CASSAPSGTSGRGADTQYF	TGTGCCAGCAGTGCTCCATCCGGGACTAGCGGGAGAGGAGCAGATACGCAGTATTTT
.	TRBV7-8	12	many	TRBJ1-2	CASSLGGEGYTF	TGTGCCAGCAGCTTAGGAGGGGAGGGCTACACCTTC
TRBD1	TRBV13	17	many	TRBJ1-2	CASSPMDRGRSNYGYTF	TGTGCCAGCAGCCCAATGGACAGGGGGCGGAGTAACTATGGCTACACCTTC
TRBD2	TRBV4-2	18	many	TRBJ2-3	CASSRYTWTSGFTDTQYF	TGTGCCAGCAGCCGGTACACGTGGACTAGCGGATTCACAGATACGCAGTATTTT
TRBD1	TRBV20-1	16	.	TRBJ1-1	CSARDGQGGLNTEAFF	TGCAGTGCTAGGGACGGACAGGGCGGTCTGAACACTGAAGCTTTCTTT
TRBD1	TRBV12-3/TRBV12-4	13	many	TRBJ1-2	CASTGTGVSGYTF	TGTGCCAGCACCGGGACAGGGGTTAGTGGCTACACCTTC
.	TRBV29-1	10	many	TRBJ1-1	CSVEEVGVGF	TGCAGCGTTGAAGAGGTAGGGGTAGGCTTT
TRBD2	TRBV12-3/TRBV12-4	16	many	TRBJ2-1	CASRGWGEGRYNEQFF	TGTGCCAGCAGGGGGTGGGGGGAGGGCCGTTACAATGAGCAGTTCTTC
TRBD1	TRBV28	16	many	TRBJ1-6	CASSLIPQGANSPLHF	TGTGCCAGCAGTTTAATCCCGCAGGGGGCCAATTCACCCCTCCACTTT
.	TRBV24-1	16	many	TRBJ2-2	CATSDLLQGNTGELFF	TGTGCCACCAGTGATTTGCTCCAGGGAAACACCGGGGAGCTGTTTTTT
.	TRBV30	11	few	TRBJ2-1	CAWSLLAVRFF	TGTGCCTGGAGTCTTTTGGCGGTTAGGTTCTTC
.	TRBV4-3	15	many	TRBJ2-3	CASSQERGPPDTQYF	TGCGCCAGCAGCCAAGAGCGGGGGCCCCCGGATACGCAGTATTTT
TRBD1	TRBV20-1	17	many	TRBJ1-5	CSAREGAVQGARQPQHF	TGCAGTGCTAGAGAGGGGGCGGTACAGGGGGCGAGGCAGCCCCAGCATTTT
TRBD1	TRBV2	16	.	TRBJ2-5	CASSGWTGSEGETQYF	TGTGCCAGCAGTGGATGGACAGGGTCTGAGGGAGAGACCCAGTACTTC
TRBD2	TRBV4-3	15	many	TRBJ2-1	CASSRGRTGGNEQFF	TGCGCCAGCAGCCGAGGTCGGACGGGGGGGAATGAGCAGTTCTTC
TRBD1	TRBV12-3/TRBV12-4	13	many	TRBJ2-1	CASSSGTANEQFF	TGTGCCAGCAGTTCCGGGACAGCGAATGAGCAGTTCTTC
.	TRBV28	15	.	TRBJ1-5	CASSPLRGEGQPQHF	TGTGCCAGCAGCCCCTTGCGCGGGGAGGGTCAGCCCCAGCATTTT
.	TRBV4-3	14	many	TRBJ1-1	CASSQIIGHAEAFF	TGCGCCAGCAGCCAAATAATAGGCCACGCTGAAGCTTTCTTT
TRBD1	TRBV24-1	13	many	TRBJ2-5	CATGYRGQETQYF	TGTGCCACCGGTTACAGGGGGCAAGAGACCCAGTACTTC
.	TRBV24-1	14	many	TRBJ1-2	CATSDYGSNYGYTF	TGTGCCACCAGTGACTATGGATCCAACTATGGCTACACCTTC
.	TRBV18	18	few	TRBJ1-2	CASSSPGLPTSSNYGYTF	TGTGCCAGCTCATCCCCCGGGCTCCCGACGTCCTCTAACTATGGCTACACCTTC
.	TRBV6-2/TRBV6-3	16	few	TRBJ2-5	CASSTGRHTYQETQYF	TGTGCCAGCAGTACTGGGCGCCACACGTACCAAGAGACCCAGTACTTC
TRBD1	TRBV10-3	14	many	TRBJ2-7	CAISPYTGTGSKYF	TGTGCCATCAGTCCCTATACCGGGACAGGGAGCAAGTACTTC
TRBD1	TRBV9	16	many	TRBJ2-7	CASSGGLGQPSYEQYF	TGTGCCAGCAGCGGCGGCTTGGGACAGCCCTCCTACGAGCAGTACTTC
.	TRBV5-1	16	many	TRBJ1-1	CASSSPGGPEDTEAFF	TGCGCCAGCAGCTCTCCGGGGGGGCCGGAGGACACTGAAGCTTTCTTT
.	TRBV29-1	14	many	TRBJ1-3	CSVVLMDSRNTIYF	TGCAGCGTTGTTTTAATGGACAGTAGAAACACCATATATTTT
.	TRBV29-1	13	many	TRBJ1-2	CSVDAGVDYGYTF	TGCAGCGTTGACGCAGGGGTGGACTATGGCTACACCTTC
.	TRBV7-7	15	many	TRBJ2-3	CASSPARGSTDTQYF	TGTGCCAGCAGCCCAGCGCGGGGTAGCACAGATACGCAGTATTTT
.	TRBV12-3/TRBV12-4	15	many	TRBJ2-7	CASSPTYGASYEQYF	TGTGCCAGCAGTCCGACCTACGGAGCCTCCTACGAGCAGTACTTC
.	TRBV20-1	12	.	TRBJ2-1	CSARDTRNEQFF	TGCAGTGCTAGAGATACTCGCAATGAGCAGTTCTTC